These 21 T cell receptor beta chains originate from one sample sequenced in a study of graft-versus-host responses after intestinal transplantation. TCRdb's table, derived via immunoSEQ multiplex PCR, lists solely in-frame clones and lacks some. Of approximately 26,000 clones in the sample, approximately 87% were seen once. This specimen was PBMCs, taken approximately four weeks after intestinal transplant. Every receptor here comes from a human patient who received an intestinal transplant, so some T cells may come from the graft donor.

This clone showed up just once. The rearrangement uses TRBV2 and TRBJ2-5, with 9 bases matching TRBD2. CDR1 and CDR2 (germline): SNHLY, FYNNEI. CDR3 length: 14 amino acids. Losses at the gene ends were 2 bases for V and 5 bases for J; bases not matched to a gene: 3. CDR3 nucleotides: TGTGCCAGCAGTGAACCTAGCGGGGTGGAGACCCAGTACTTC. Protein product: CASSEPSGVETQYF. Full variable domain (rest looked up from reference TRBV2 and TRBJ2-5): EPEVTQTPSHQVTQMGQEVILRCVPISNHLYFYWYRQILGQKVEFLVSFYNNEISEKSEIFDDQFSVERPDGSNFTLKIRSTKLEDSAMYFCASSEPSGVETQYFGPGTRLLVL.

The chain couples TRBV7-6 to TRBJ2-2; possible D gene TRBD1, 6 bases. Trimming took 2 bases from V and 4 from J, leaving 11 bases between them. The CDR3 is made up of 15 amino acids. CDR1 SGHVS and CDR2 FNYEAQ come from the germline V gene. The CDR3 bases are TGTGCCAGCAGCTTACAGGGGCTTGGCACCGGGGAGCTGTTTTTT. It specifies CASSLQGLGTGELFF.

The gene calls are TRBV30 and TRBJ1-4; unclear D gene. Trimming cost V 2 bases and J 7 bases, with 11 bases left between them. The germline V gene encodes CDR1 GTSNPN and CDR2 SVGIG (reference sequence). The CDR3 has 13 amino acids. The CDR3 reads CAWSSGRIEKLFF. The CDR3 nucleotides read TGTGCCTGGAGTTCCGGACGGATTGAAAAACTGTTTTTT.

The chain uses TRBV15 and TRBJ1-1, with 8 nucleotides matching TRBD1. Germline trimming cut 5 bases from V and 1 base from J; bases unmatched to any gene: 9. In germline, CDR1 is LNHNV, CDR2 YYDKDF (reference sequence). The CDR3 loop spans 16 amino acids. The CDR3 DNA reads TGTGCCACCAGCGACCGGGACAGGACGACGAACACTGAAGCTTTCTTT. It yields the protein CATSDRDRTTNTEAFF. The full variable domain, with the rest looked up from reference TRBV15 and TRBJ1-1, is DAMVIQNPRYQVTQFGKPVTLSCSQTLNHNVMYWYQQKSSQAPKLLFHYYDKDFNNEADTPDNFQSRRPNTSFCFLDIRSPGLGDTAMYLCATSDRDRTTNTEAFFGQGTRLTVV.

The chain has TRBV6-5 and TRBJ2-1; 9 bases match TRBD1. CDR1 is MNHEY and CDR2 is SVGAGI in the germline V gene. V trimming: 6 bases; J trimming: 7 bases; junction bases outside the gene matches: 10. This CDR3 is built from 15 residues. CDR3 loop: CASSLAGTGTNEQFF. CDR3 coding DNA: TGTGCCAGCAGCCTCGCCGGGACAGGGACTAATGAGCAGTTCTTC.

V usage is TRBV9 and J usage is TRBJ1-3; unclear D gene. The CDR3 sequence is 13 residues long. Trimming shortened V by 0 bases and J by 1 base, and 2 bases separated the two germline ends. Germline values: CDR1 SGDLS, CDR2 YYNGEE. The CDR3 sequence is CASSVASGNTIYF. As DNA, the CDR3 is TGTGCCAGCAGCGTAGCATCTGGAAACACCATATATTTT.

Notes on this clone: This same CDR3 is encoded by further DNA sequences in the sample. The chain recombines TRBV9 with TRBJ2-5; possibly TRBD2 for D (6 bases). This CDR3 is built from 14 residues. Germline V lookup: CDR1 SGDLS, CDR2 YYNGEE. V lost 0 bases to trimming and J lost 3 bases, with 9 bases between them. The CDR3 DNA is TGTGCCAGCAGCGTAGGTGGGGGGAAAGAGACCCAGTACTTC. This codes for CASSVGGGKETQYF.

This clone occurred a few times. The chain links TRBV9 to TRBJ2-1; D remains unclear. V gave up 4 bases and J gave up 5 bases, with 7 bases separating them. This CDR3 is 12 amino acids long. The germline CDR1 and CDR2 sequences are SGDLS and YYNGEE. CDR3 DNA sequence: TGTGCCAGCAGCTCTAAGGACAATGAGCAGTTCTTC. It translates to CASSSKDNEQFF.

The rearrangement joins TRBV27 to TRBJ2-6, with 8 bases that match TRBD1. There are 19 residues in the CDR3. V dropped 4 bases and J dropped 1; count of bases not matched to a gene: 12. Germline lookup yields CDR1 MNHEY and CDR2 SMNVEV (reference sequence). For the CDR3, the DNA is TGTGCCAGCAGTTACCGGAGCGCAGGGGGCGCATCTGGGGCCAACGTCCTGACTTTC. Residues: CASSYRSAGGASGANVLTF.

The CDR3 sequence: CASSLARGYEQYF. The CDR3 coding sequence is TGTGCCAGCAGCTTAGCTAGGGGCTACGAGCAGTACTTC. This chain uses TRBV7-7 with TRBJ2-7; D is perhaps TRBD1 (5 bases). Deletions cut 0 bases from V and 3 bases from J, with 6 bases between. This CDR3 contains 13 residues. Germline assignment: CDR1 SSHAT and CDR2 FNYEAQ (reference sequence).

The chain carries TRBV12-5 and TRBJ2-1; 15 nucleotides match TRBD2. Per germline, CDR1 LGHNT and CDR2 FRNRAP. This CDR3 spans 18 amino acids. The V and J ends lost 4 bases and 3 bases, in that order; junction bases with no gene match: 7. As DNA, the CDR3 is TGTGCTAGTGGTTGGACTAGCGGGGGGGATATTGGCTACAATGAGCAGTTCTTC. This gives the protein CASGWTSGGDIGYNEQFF.

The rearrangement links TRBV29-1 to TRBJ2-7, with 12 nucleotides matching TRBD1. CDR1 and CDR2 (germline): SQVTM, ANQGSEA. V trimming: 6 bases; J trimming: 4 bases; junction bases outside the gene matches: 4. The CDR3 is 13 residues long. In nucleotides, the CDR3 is TGCAGCGTCCCGGGACAGGGGGCATACGAGCAGTACTTC. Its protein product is CSVPGQGAYEQYF.

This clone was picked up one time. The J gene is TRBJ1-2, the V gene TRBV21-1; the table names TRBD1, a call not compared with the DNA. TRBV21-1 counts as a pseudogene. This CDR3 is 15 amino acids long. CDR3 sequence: CASSKGQGIGYGYTF. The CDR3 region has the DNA TGTGCCAGCAGCAAAGGGCAGGGAATTGGCTATGGCTACACCTTC.

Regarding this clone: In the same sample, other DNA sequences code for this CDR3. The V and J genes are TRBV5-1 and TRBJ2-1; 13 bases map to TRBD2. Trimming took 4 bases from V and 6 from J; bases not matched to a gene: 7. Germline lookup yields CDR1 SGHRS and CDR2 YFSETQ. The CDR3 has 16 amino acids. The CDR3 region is CASSPGRLAGGNEQFF. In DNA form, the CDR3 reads TGCGCCAGCAGCCCGGGTCGACTAGCGGGGGGCAATGAGCAGTTCTTC.

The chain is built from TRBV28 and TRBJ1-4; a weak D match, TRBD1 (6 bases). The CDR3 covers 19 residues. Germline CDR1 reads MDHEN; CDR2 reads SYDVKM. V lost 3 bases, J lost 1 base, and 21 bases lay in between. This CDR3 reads CASSFPGRGGKETNEKLFF. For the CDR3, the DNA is TGTGCCAGCAGTTTCCCCGGCAGGGGAGGGAAGGAAACTAATGAAAAACTGTTTTTT.

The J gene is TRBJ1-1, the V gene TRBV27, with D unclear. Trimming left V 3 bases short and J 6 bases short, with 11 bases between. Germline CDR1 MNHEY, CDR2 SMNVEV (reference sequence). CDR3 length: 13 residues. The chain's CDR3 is CASSFSVVAEAFF. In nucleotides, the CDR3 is TGTGCCAGCAGTTTTTCTGTAGTCGCTGAAGCTTTCTTT.

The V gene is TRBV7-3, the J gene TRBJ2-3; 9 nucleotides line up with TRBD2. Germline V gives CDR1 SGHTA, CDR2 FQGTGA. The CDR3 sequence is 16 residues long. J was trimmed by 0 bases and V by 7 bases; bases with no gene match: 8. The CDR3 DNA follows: TGTGCCAGCACCAATGTAGCGGGGGAGAGCACAGATACGCAGTATTTT. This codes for CASTNVAGESTDTQYF. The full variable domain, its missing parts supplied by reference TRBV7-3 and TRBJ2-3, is GAGVSQTPSNKVTEKGKYVELRCDPISGHTALYWYRQSLGQGPEFLIYFQGTGAADDSGLPNDRFFAVRPEGSVSTLKIQRTERGDSAVYLCASTNVAGESTDTQYFGPGTRLTVL.

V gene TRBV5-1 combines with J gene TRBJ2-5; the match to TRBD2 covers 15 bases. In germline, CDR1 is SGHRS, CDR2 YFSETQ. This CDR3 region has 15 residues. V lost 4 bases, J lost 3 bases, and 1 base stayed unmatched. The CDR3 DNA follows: TGCGCCAGCAGCCGGACTAGCGGGGGGGAAGAGACCCAGTACTTC. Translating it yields CASSRTSGGEETQYF.

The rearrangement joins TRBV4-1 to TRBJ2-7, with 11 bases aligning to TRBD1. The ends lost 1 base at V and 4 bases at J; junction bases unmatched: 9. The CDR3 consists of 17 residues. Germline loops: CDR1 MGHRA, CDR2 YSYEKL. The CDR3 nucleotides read TGCGCCAGCAGCCAAGTCTGGACAGGGGGCAGTAAGTACGAGCAGTACTTC. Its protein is CASSQVWTGGSKYEQYF.

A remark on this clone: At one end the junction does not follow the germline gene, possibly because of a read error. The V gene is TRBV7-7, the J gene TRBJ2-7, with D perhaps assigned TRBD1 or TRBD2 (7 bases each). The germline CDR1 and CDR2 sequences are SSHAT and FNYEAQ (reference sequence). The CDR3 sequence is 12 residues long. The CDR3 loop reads CASSRGGDEQYF. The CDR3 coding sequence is TGTGCTAGCAGCAGGGGGGGCGACGAGCAGTACTTC.

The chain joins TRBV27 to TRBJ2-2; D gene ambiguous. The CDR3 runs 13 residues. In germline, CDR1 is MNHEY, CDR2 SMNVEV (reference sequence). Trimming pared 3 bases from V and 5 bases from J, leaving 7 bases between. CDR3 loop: CASSLSRTGELFF. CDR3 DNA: TGTGCCAGCAGTTTGAGTAGAACCGGGGAGCTGTTTTTT.